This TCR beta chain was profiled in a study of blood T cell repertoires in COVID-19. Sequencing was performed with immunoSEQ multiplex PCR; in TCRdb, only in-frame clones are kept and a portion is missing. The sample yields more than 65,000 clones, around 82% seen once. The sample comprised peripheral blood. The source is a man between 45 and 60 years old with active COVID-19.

The CDR3 loop reads CASSFTGGRGYTF. In nucleotides, the CDR3 is TGTGCCAGCAGCTTTACAGGGGGCAGGGGCTACACCTTC. V and J are TRBV5-4 and TRBJ1-2; 9 bases line up with TRBD1. The germline gives CDR1 SGHNT, CDR2 YYREEE (reference sequence). This CDR3 comprises 13 residues. Trimming cost V 2 bases and J 8 bases; bases outside gene matches: 4.